Below, one TCR beta chain is given with its context. Germline CDR1 reads SGHNT; CDR2 reads YENEEA. The CDR3 is 15 amino acids. V lost 5 bases and J lost 0, with 11 bases in between. These data belong to a study of blood T cell repertoires in COVID-19. At the level of the study: T cells, B-cell-depleted T cells, or PBMCs supplied cDNA or gDNA.

Profiling relied on immunoSEQ multiplex PCR, and the TCRdb table lists in-frame clones only, not all of them. The table records around 260,000 clones, 86% of them present only once. The source of this sequence is a man aged 18 to 35 with active or convalescent COVID-19. The sample comprised peripheral blood. The chain has TRBV11-3 and TRBJ1-5; D is unclear. In DNA, the CDR3 is TGTGCCAGCAGCCATGACGGGGATAGCAATCAGCCCCAGCATTTT. Translation: CASSHDGDSNQPQHF.